Described below is a single T cell receptor (beta chain) sequence and its context. Antigen: not known. Produced via immunoSEQ multiplex PCR; TCRdb's table is partial and in-frame only. The table includes about 200,000 clones, around 88% detected once. Trimming pared 5 bases from V and 5 bases from J, leaving 10 bases between. There are 12 residues in the CDR3. Per the germline V gene, CDR1 is SEHNR and CDR2 is FQNEAQ (reference sequence). This specimen comes from a study of T cell responses to AZD1222 COVID-19 vaccine. Findings of the study overall: White British ancestry dominated among donors, who included more females, and clonal diversity was possibly underestimated. Among those given AZD1222, only five to seven were seropositive at baseline.

The specimen was peripheral blood, collected on day 0 of AZD1222 vaccination. The receptor's source is an adult in good health. This chain connects TRBV7-9 to TRBJ2-7, with a weak D call TRBD2 (6 bases). CDR3 residues: CASSREKNEQYF. The DNA for the CDR3 is TGTGCCAGCAGCCGGGAGAAGAACGAGCAGTACTTC.